A single sample is the source of the 11 T cell receptor beta chains below, sequenced in a study of shared clonotypes between healthy human individuals. Libraries were prepared by immunoSEQ multiplex PCR; TCRdb keeps only in-frame clonotypes and omits some of them. The sample lists approximately 2.3 million clones; over 90% were seen once. Material for sequencing was naive CD4+ T cells from PBMCs. The sample's subset: CD45RA+ positively selected. These receptors came from a man younger than 35 in good health. Some clones in this sample may be carry-over from other donors' samples.

The chain recombines TRBV2 with TRBJ1-5, with 8 bases fitting TRBD1. Germline V lookup: CDR1 SNHLY, CDR2 FYNNEI. This CDR3 has 15 amino acids. Trimming took 3 bases from V and 6 from J; bases not matched to a gene: 7. This CDR3 is CASSEENTGGQPQHF. In DNA form, the CDR3 reads TGTGCCAGCAGTGAGGAAAACACAGGGGGTCAGCCCCAGCATTTT.

The chain carries TRBV9 and TRBJ2-3; 10 bases are a match to TRBD2. V lost 0 bases and J lost 2; bases outside the gene matches: 9. From germline, CDR1 is SGDLS and CDR2 YYNGEE. The CDR3 runs to 18 residues. CDR3 sequence reads: CASSVARTSGGNTDTQYF. DNA for the CDR3: TGTGCCAGCAGCGTAGCCCGGACTAGCGGAGGGAACACAGATACGCAGTATTTT. Variable domain in full (rest from reference TRBV9 and TRBJ2-3): DSGVTQTPKHLITATGQRVTLRCSPRSGDLSVYWYQQSLDQGLQFLIQYYNGEERAKGNILERFSAQQFPDLHSELNLSSLELGDSALYFCASSVARTSGGNTDTQYFGPGTRLTVL.

The V call is TRBV7-2, the J call TRBJ1-2, with TRBD1 matching over 7 bases. Germline V gene sequence: CDR1 SGHTA, CDR2 FQGNSA. The ends lost 4 bases at V and 3 bases at J; junction bases unmatched: 5. The CDR3 contains 14 residues. Here the CDR3 DNA reads TGTGCCAGCAGCTACAGGGGTGAGGACTATGGCTACACCTTC. Amino acids: CASSYRGEDYGYTF.

This chain joins TRBV28 and TRBJ2-1; possibly TRBD1 for D (6 bases). Trimming left V 5 bases short and J 8 bases short, with 13 bases between. Germline V gives CDR1 MDHEN, CDR2 SYDVKM. The CDR3 is 13 residues long. CDR3 sequence: CASSPGQYYEQFF. Here the CDR3 DNA reads TGTGCCAGCAGTCCCGGACAGTACTATGAGCAGTTCTTC.

V gene TRBV6-4 combines with J gene TRBJ1-2; 8 bases match TRBD1. The CDR3 extends over 15 amino acids. V lost 7 bases, J lost 6 bases, and 13 bases stayed unmatched. From germline, CDR1 is MRHNA and CDR2 SNTAGT. The CDR3 protein is CASTERPPGQDGYTF. The CDR3 nucleotides are TGTGCCAGCACCGAACGCCCTCCGGGACAGGATGGCTACACCTTC.

On this clone itself: This specimen includes other DNA sequences encoding the same CDR3. The chain couples TRBV19 to TRBJ2-7; D is unclear. Germline V CDR1 and CDR2: LNHDA, SQIVND (reference sequence). The CDR3 is made up of 12 amino acids. V was shortened by 3 bases and J by 5 bases, with 8 bases between the two germline ends. The CDR3 bases are TGTGCCAGTAGTATCAACCCTAACGAGCAGTACTTC. Protein product: CASSINPNEQYF.

The V and J genes are TRBV11-2 and TRBJ2-4; 9 nucleotides agree with TRBD1. V shed 5 bases and J 8 bases; nucleotides not matched to a gene: 7. Germline assignment: CDR1 SGHAT and CDR2 FQNNGV. This CDR3 is 14 amino acids long. CDR3 in amino acids: CASSPGTGSDIQYF. The CDR3 DNA is TGTGCCAGCAGCCCCGGGACAGGGTCCGACATTCAGTACTTC.

The J gene is TRBJ2-7, the V gene TRBV28; TRBD2 aligns across 12 bases. Trimming at V came to 7 bases and at J to 0 bases, leaving 13 bases not matched to a gene. This CDR3 is 18 amino acids long. Germline CDR1 MDHEN, CDR2 SYDVKM. CDR3 bases: TGTGCCAGCACCCAACTAGCGGGAGGCTTCGATAGCTCCTACGAGCAGTACTTC. It codes for CASTQLAGGFDSSYEQYF.

The gene calls are TRBV27 and TRBJ2-6; possible D gene TRBD2, 6 bases. With 8 bases removed from V and 3 bases from J, the gap between germline ends came to 11 bases. Germline lookup yields CDR1 MNHEY and CDR2 SMNVEV (reference sequence). CDR3 length: 14 amino acids. The DNA of the CDR3 is TGTGCCAGCGGCGGGACTTTTGGGGCCAACGTCCTGACTTTC. Encoded protein: CASGGTFGANVLTF.

J is TRBJ1-3 and V is TRBV5-1, with TRBD1 as a possible D gene (5 bases). Trimming pared 0 bases from V and 4 bases from J, leaving 11 bases between. Germline CDR1 SGHRS, CDR2 YFSETQ. The CDR3 is 15 residues long. CDR3 DNA sequence: TGCGCCAGCAGCTTGGATGGAGGGGTCGGAAACACCATATATTTT. Protein: CASSLDGGVGNTIYF.

This rearrangement joins TRBV7-2 to TRBJ2-1; no clear D. Germline V gene lookup returns CDR1 SGHTA and CDR2 FQGNSA. V dropped 2 bases and J dropped 10 bases, with 9 bases sitting between them. The CDR3 has 12 amino acids. CDR3 region: CASSLNGVEQFF. The CDR3 DNA reads as TGTGCCAGCAGCTTAAACGGAGTCGAGCAGTTCTTC.